This T cell receptor beta chain was observed in a study of T-cell reconstitution after alpha-beta-depleted transplantation in children (dated by TCRdb to 2016 to 2017). In terms of the full investigation: T-cell immune reconstitution after TCRalphabeta/CD19-depleted allogeneic hematopoietic cell transplantation in children was quantitatively tracked in the study by means of TCR repertoire profiling.

Summary of the overall study and its limitations: The high TCRbeta diversity at day 60 in some patients was ascribed to recipient T cells and intrathymic progenitors that had survived conditioning. Over subsequent months, a decline in hyperexpanded clone frequencies was noted, and after one year, T-cell counts and TCRbeta diversity were mostly ascribed to newly produced T cells. The apparently early recovery of alphabetaT-cell counts about two months after transplant reportedly depended on only several hundred rapidly expanded clones that came from non-depleted graft cells.

The sample's treatment or condition label, decoded: allogeneic hematopoietic cell transplantation with graft depleted of TCRalphabeta T cells and CD19 B cells. TCRalphabeta/CD19-depleted allogeneic hematopoietic cell grafts were given to the transplant recipients, all of whom were children. Relative to germline, V is 0 bases shorter and J is 2 bases shorter, with 13 bases between their ends. CDR1 SEHNR and CDR2 FQNEAQ were looked up in the germline V gene (reference sequence). The CDR3 numbers 16 residues from cysteine through phenylalanine. CDR3 DNA is the only sequence kept; it has 48 bases, read in frame from the first base. The library was prepared using PCR. Sequencing took place on an Illumina HiSeq 2500. Molecular barcoding was employed in the preparation of TCR libraries, with unique molecular identifiers being used to normalize TCRbeta repertoire quantification. TCRdb reprocessed the public reads (quality trimming at Q25 with fastp, clone calling with MiXCR) and kept in-frame beta chains. Rows matching on CDR3 protein sequence are summarized as one entry with the most common DNA and genes. This sample comprises 750,000 to 950,000 distinct CDR3 sequences, about 16% of them detected only once. The top ten clonotypes cover around 5% of the sample.

There are a few counts of this clonotype. There is no known antigen for this receptor. No base quality values were provided; no much bigger clone lies one nucleotide off. The TCR was taken from a male patient younger than 18 who had a stem cell transplant for acute lymphoblastic leukemia, so the T cells may come from the graft donor. This material consisted of PBMCs, mostly from graft donor cells, taken 360 days after TCRalphabeta/CD19-depleted stem cell transplant. The rearranged chain carries TRBV7-9 and TRBJ1-2, with no confident D gene call. The DNA sequence is given as TGTGCCAGCAGCTTAGCGCTGCAGCCCCCCAACTATGGCTACACCTTC. Its product reads: CASSLALQPPNYGYTF. The entire variable domain, with the stretches around the CDR3 drawn from the reference TRBV7-9 and TRBJ1-2 proteins, is DTGVSQNPRHKITKRGQNVTFRCDPISEHNRLYWYRQTLGQGPEFLTYFQNEAQLEKSRLLSDRFSAERPKGSFSTLEIQRTEQGDSAMYLCASSLALQPPNYGYTFGSGTRLTVV.